This T cell receptor (beta chain) stems from a study of early T cells in non-severe SARS-CoV-2 infection. About the research overall: The sequenced material was bulk RNA from unsorted whole blood, and its chains were unpaired. The study, taken as a whole, reports: Private and CD4 specificities were missed by VDJdb matching, which favored anti-spike CD8 responses.

The protocol attached unique molecular identifiers to individual cDNA molecules. TCRdb itself ran the 5' RACE reads through MiXCR, one entry per CDR3 protein. The profile shows tens of thousands of distinct CDR3 sequences, 8% to 13% of them singletons. This CDR3 is 12 amino acids long. CDR1 and CDR2 from the germline V gene are MNHNS and SASEGT. In its sample, this clonotype was seen a few times. Its antigen is undetermined. An end of the junction differs from the germline gene, which may be a read error. The chain links TRBV6-1 to TRBJ2-7; D call uncertain. The source material was whole blood, sampled at baseline. This receptor was taken from an adult who was a healthcare worker with PCR-confirmed SARS-CoV-2 infection or an uninfected control (not recorded which). The CDR3 reads CASGDWSYEQYF. DNA of the CDR3: TGTGCCAGCGGTGATTGGTCCTACGAGCAGTACTTC.